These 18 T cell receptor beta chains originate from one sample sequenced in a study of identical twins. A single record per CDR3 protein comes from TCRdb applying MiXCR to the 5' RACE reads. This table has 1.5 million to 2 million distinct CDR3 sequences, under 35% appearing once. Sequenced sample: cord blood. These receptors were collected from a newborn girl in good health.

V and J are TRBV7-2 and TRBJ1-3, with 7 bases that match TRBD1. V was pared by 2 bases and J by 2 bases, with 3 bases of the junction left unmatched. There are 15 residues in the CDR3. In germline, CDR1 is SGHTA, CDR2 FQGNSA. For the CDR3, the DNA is TGTGCCAGCAGCTTAACAGGGGTACCTGGAAACACCATATATTTT. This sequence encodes CASSLTGVPGNTIYF.

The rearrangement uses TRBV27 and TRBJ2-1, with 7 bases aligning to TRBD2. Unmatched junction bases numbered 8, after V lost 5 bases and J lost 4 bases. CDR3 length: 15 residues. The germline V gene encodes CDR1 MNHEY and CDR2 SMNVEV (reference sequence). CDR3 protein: CASSPREPLYNEQFF. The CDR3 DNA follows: TGTGCCAGCAGTCCGCGGGAGCCCCTTTACAATGAGCAGTTCTTC.

The CDR3 DNA reads as TGTGCCTGGGCGACTAGCGGGGGGATTCTATACAATGAGCAGTTCTTC. Translation: CAWATSGGILYNEQFF. The rearrangement joins TRBV30 to TRBJ2-1; 13 bases fit TRBD2. The CDR3 spans 16 residues. Looked up from germline, CDR1 is GTSNPN and CDR2 is SVGIG (reference sequence). V was clipped by 5 bases and J by 4 bases; unmatched bases: 8.

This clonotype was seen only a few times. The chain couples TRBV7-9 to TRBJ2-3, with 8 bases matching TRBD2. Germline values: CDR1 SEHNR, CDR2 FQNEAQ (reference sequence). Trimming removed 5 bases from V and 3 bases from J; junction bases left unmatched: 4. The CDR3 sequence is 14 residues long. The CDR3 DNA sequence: TGTGCCAGCAGCCTTAGCGGGAAGACAGATACGCAGTATTTT. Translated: CASSLSGKTDTQYF.

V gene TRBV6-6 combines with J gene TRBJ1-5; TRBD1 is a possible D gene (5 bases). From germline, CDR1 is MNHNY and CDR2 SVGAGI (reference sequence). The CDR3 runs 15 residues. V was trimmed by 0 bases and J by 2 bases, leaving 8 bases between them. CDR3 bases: TGTGCCAGCAGTTACTCGACCAGGGGCAATCAGCCCCAGCATTTT. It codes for CASSYSTRGNQPQHF.

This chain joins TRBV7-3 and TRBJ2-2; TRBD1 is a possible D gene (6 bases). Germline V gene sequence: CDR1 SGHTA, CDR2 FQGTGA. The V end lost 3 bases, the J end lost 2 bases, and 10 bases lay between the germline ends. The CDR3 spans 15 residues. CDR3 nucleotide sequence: TGTGCCAGCAGCTTTTCGGGACAAAACACCGGGGAGCTGTTTTTT. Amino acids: CASSFSGQNTGELFF.

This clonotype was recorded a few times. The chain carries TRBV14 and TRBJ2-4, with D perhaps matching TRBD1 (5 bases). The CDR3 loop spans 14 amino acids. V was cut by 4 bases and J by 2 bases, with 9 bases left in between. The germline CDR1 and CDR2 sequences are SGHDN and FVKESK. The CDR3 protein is CASSPPGSKNIQYF. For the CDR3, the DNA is TGTGCCAGCAGCCCCCCAGGGTCCAAAAACATTCAGTACTTC.

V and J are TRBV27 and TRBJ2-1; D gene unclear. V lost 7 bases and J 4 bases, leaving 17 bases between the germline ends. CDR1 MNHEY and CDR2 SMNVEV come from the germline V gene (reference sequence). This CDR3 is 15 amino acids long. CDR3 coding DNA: TGTGCCAGCATAGGGTTTGGGGTCGGTTACAATGAGCAGTTCTTC. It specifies CASIGFGVGYNEQFF.

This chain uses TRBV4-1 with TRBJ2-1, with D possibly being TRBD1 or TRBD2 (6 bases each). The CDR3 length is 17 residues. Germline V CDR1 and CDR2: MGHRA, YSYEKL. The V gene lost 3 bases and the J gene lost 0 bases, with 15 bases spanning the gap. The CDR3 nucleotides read TGCGCCAGCAGCCACCCCAAGGGGGGAACCTCCTACAATGAGCAGTTCTTC. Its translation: CASSHPKGGTSYNEQFF.

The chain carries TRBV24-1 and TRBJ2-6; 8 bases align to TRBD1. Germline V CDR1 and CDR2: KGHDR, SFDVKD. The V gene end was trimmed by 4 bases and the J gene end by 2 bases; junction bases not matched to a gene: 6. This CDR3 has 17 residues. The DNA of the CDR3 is TGTGCCACCAGTGACCCGACACAGGGGGCTGGGGCCAACGTCCTGACTTTC. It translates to CATSDPTQGAGANVLTF.

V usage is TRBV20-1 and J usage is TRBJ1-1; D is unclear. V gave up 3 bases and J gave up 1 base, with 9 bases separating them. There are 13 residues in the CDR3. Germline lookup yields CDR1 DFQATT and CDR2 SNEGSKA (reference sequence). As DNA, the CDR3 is TGCAGTGCTAGTAGGCGGCAGAACACTGAAGCTTTCTTT. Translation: CSASRRQNTEAFF.

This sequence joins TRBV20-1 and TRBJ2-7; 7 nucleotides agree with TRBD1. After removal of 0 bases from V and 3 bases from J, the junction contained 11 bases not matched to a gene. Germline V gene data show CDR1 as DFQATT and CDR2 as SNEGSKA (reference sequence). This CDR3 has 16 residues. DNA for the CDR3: TGCAGTGCTAGAGATCTCGGGGCAGGGGGTCGCTACGAGCAGTACTTC. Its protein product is CSARDLGAGGRYEQYF.

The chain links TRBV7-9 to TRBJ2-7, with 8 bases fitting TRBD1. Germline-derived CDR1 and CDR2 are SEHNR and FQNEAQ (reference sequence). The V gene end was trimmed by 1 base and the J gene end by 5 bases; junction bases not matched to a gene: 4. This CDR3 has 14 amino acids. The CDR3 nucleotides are TGTGCCAGCAGCTTAGATGCGACAGGGGACGAGCAGTACTTC. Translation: CASSLDATGDEQYF.

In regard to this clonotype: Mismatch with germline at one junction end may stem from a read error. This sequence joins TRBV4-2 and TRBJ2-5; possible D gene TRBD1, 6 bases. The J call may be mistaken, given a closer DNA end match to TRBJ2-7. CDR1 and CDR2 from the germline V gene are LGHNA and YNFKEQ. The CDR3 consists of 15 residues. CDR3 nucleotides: TGTGCCAGCGGCCAAGAACCGGGACAAACCTACGAGCAGTACTTC. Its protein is CASGQEPGQTYEQYF.

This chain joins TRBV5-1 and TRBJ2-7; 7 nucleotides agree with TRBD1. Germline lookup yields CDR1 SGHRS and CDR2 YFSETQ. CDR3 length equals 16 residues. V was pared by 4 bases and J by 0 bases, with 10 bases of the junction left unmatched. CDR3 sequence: CASSPRQGTSSYEQYF. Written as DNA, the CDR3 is TGCGCCAGCAGCCCCCGACAGGGTACGAGCTCCTACGAGCAGTACTTC.

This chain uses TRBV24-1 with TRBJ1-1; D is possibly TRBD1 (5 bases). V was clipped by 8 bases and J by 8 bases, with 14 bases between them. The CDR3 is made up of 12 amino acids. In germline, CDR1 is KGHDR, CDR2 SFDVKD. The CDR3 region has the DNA TGTGCCACCATTCTCCCAGGGTTAGAAGCTTTCTTT. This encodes CATILPGLEAFF.

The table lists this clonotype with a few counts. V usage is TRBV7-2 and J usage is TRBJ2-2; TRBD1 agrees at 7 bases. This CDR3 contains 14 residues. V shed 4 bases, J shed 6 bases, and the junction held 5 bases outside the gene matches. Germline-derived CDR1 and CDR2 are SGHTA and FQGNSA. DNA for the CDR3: TGTGCCAGCAGCTATCTCGGACAGGCCGGGGAGCTGTTTTTT. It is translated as CASSYLGQAGELFF. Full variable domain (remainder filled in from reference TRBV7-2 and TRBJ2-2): GAGVSQSPSNKVTEKGKDVELRCDPISGHTALYWYRQSLGQGLEFLIYFQGNSAPDKSGLPSDRFSAERTGGSVSTLTIQRTQQEDSAVYLCASSYLGQAGELFFGEGSRLTVL.

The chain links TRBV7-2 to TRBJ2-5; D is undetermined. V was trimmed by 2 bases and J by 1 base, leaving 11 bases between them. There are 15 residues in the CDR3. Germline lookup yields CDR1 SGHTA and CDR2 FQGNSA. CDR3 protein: CASSLTPNSQETQYF. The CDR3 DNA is TGTGCCAGCAGCTTAACCCCGAACAGCCAAGAGACCCAGTACTTC. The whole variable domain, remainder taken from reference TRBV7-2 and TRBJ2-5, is GAGVSQSPSNKVTEKGKDVELRCDPISGHTALYWYRQSLGQGLEFLIYFQGNSAPDKSGLPSDRFSAERTGGSVSTLTIQRTQQEDSAVYLCASSLTPNSQETQYFGPGTRLLVL.